What follows describes a single TCR beta chain. This record belongs to a study of blood T cell repertoires in COVID-19. Study overall: COVID-19 samples collected from the United States, Italy and Spain covered acute and convalescent phases.

Some clones are missing from TCRdb's copy, which holds only in-frame ones; the method was immunoSEQ multiplex PCR. This table has about 380,000 clones, roughly 90% appearing once. CDR1 SGHTA and CDR2 FQGNSA come from the germline V gene. The V and J ends lost 7 bases and 3 bases, in that order; junction bases with no gene match: 18. This CDR3 has 18 amino acids. This chain links TRBV7-2 with TRBJ2-4, with 7 bases identical to TRBD1. The TCR was taken from a man aged 18 to 30 with active or convalescent COVID-19. Sequencing used peripheral blood. For the CDR3, the DNA is TGTGCCAGCACCATGAAAGGAGCCCCCACAGGGGACAAAAACATTCAGTACTTC. It specifies CASTMKGAPTGDKNIQYF. The full variable domain, with the rest looked up from reference TRBV7-2 and TRBJ2-4, is GAGVSQSPSNKVTEKGKDVELRCDPISGHTALYWYRQSLGQGLEFLIYFQGNSAPDKSGLPSDRFSAERTGGSVSTLTIQRTQQEDSAVYLCASTMKGAPTGDKNIQYFGAGTRLSVL.